These 18 T cell receptor beta chains were all obtained from the same sample, sequenced in a study of blood T cell repertoires in COVID-19. The repertoire was sequenced with immunoSEQ multiplex PCR; TCRdb's copy has only in-frame clones and lacks some. Found here are 80,000 to 95,000 clones, approximately 86% of them singletons; the top ten hold approximately 13%. The material sequenced was peripheral blood. Receptors originate from a human donor in a cohort sampled during active COVID-19.

The chain combines TRBV5-6 with TRBJ1-4, with a weak D call TRBD1 (6 bases). CDR3 size: 16 residues. V lost 3 bases, J lost 8 bases, and 20 bases lay in between. Germline V gene sequence: CDR1 SGHDT, CDR2 YYEEEE. The CDR3 here is CASSWGSNREGEKLFF. DNA of the CDR3: TGTGCCAGCAGCTGGGGGTCGAACAGGGAAGGAGAAAAACTGTTTTTT. The whole variable domain, remainder taken from reference TRBV5-6 and TRBJ1-4, is DAGVTQSPTHLIKTRGQQVTLRCSPKSGHDTVSWYQQALGQGPQFIFQYYEEEERQRGNFPDRFSGHQFPNYSSELNVNALLLGDSALYLCASSWGSNREGEKLFFGSGTQLSVL.

The gene calls are TRBV9 and TRBJ2-1; TRBD2 aligns across 10 bases. Germline values: CDR1 SGDLS, CDR2 YYNGEE. V lost 7 bases and J lost 6; bases outside the gene matches: 13. CDR3 size: 16 residues. The CDR3 DNA is TGTGCCAGCGGGGGGGCTAGCGGGAGATTATTCAATGAGCAGTTCTTC. The encoded protein is CASGGASGRLFNEQFF.

This chain joins TRBV6-5 and TRBJ1-4; D remains ambiguous. Germline V CDR1 and CDR2: MNHEY, SVGAGI. V lost 5 bases and J lost 5, with 15 bases in between. The CDR3 consists of 15 residues. DNA of the CDR3: TGTGCCAGCAGTCCAACCCCCAACGAGAATGAAAAACTGTTTTTT. It is translated as CASSPTPNENEKLFF.

CDR3 sequence: CASSVGTGLQETQYF. The CDR3 region has the DNA TGTGCCAGTAGTGTTGGGACAGGGCTCCAAGAGACCCAGTACTTC. The chain employs TRBV19 and TRBJ2-5; 9 positions agree with TRBD1. This CDR3 is built from 15 residues. Germline-derived CDR1 and CDR2 are LNHDA and SQIVND (reference sequence). Trimming removed 5 bases from V and 1 base from J; junction bases left unmatched: 5.

The chain recombines TRBV6-2 or TRBV6-3 with TRBJ1-5; TRBD1 matches at 9 bases. Germline CDR1 MNHEY, CDR2 SVGEGT. The CDR3 is 14 residues long. With 6 bases clipped from V and 7 bases from J, the junction kept 7 bases outside the gene matches. As DNA, the CDR3 is TGTGCCAGCAGACCTACAGGGGGCGACCAGCCCCAGCATTTT. Its translation is CASRPTGGDQPQHF.

The CDR3 loop is CASTSDGGKNEKLFF. CDR3 sequence (DNA): TGTGCCAGCACCTCCGACGGGGGGAAAAATGAAAAACTGTTTTTT. V gene TRBV7-9 combines with J gene TRBJ1-4, with a tentative D call TRBD1 (5 bases). The CDR3 is 15 residues long. Germline V gene lookup returns CDR1 SEHNR and CDR2 FQNEAQ (reference sequence). Deletions cut 7 bases from V and 5 bases from J, with 17 bases between.

The genes are TRBV11-1 and TRBJ2-4, with 8 bases aligning to TRBD2. The CDR3 is 16 amino acids. CDR1 and CDR2 from the germline V gene are SGHAT and FQDESV (reference sequence). V trimming: 3 bases; J trimming: 1 base; junction bases outside the gene matches: 5. In DNA, the CDR3 is TGTGCCAGCAGCTTCCGGGGGGGCCCTGCCAAAAACATTCAGTACTTC. Translating gives CASSFRGGPAKNIQYF.

The J gene is TRBJ2-2, the V gene TRBV5-1, with TRBD2 matching 10 bases. The germline gives CDR1 SGHRS, CDR2 YFSETQ. This CDR3 has 17 residues. The V gene end was trimmed by 2 bases and the J gene end by 1 base; junction bases not matched to a gene: 5. This CDR3 reads CASSLWTSGVNTGELFF. CDR3 bases: TGCGCCAGCAGCTTATGGACTAGCGGAGTGAACACCGGGGAGCTGTTTTTT.

The chain joins TRBV21-1 to TRBJ2-7; the table's D call of TRBD1 was not tested on the DNA. TRBV21-1 is shown as a pseudogene. The CDR3 runs to 18 residues. The CDR3 sequence: CASSASAGTDRYFYEQYF. The CDR3 DNA is TGTGCCAGCAGCGCATCCGCCGGGACGGACAGGTATTTTTACGAGCAGTACTTC.

This clone was counted once. V usage is TRBV30 and J usage is TRBJ2-7; D uncertain. The V end was cut by 0 bases, the J end by 5 bases, with 8 bases between. Germline V gene data show CDR1 as GTSNPN and CDR2 as SVGIG (reference sequence). This CDR3 spans 12 amino acids. The CDR3 bases are TGTGCCTGGAGTGTACGTGGGCACGAGCAGTACTTC. It yields the protein CAWSVRGHEQYF.

In DNA form, the CDR3 reads TGTGCCAGTAGTAGGAGGGCCTCCTACGAGCAGTACTTC. Its translation: CASSRRASYEQYF. The rearrangement links TRBV19 to TRBJ2-7; TRBD2 is a possible D gene (6 bases). Germline CDR1 LNHDA, CDR2 SQIVND (reference sequence). Deletions cut 4 bases from V and 0 bases from J, with 7 bases between. The CDR3 length is 13 residues.

The CDR3 here is CASSPKQELWNTGELFF. CDR3 bases: TGTGCCAGCAGCCCCAAACAGGAACTCTGGAACACCGGGGAGCTGTTTTTT. This chain connects TRBV11-3 to TRBJ2-2; D may be TRBD1 (5 bases). Trimming took off 5 bases at V and 1 base at J, with 17 bases between the two ends. Germline loops: CDR1 SGHNT, CDR2 YENEEA. This CDR3 has 17 residues.

The chain couples TRBV5-4 to TRBJ2-5; the D gene is possibly TRBD1 (5 bases). V shed 1 base and J shed 0 bases, with 7 bases lying between them. This CDR3 contains 14 residues. Looked up from germline, CDR1 is SGHNT and CDR2 is YYREEE (reference sequence). CDR3 sequence: CASSLRQYQETQYF. The CDR3 DNA reads as TGTGCCAGCAGCTTGAGACAGTACCAAGAGACCCAGTACTTC.

This clone has just a few counts. V gene TRBV5-6 combines with J gene TRBJ1-2; 9 nucleotides align to TRBD1. The CDR3 is 13 amino acids. With 4 bases clipped from V and 4 bases from J, the junction kept 2 bases outside the gene matches. CDR1 and CDR2 from the germline V gene are SGHDT and YYEEEE. CDR3 nucleotides: TGTGCCAGCAGCCCGGACAGGGGCTATGGCTACACCTTC. The encoded protein is CASSPDRGYGYTF.

The genes are TRBV7-5 and TRBJ1-2; TRBD1 was called by the table and not checked on the DNA. TRBV7-5 is a recognized pseudogene. There are 19 residues in the CDR3. CDR3 region: CVRSPETKTARTVRYGYTF. In DNA, the CDR3 is TGTGTCAGAAGTCCGGAAACTAAGACGGCGAGGACAGTCCGCTATGGCTACACCTTC.

The rearrangement uses TRBV9 and TRBJ2-5, with no clear D. V lost 0 bases, J lost 5 bases, and 5 bases lay in between. There are 12 residues in the CDR3. Per germline, CDR1 SGDLS and CDR2 YYNGEE. The CDR3 region is CASSVAGETQYF. CDR3 nucleotide sequence: TGTGCCAGCAGCGTAGCCGGGGAGACCCAGTACTTC.

The rearrangement links TRBV28 to TRBJ1-2, with D perhaps TRBD1 (6 bases). V lost 7 bases and J 2 bases, leaving 14 bases between the germline ends. The CDR3 totals 14 residues. From germline, CDR1 is MDHEN and CDR2 SYDVKM. CDR3 residues: CASTFSGGNYGYTF. The CDR3 DNA reads as TGTGCCAGCACATTCTCGGGGGGCAACTATGGCTACACCTTC.

The chain carries TRBV6-5 and TRBJ1-5; 8 bases are a match to TRBD1. Germline V lookup: CDR1 MNHEY, CDR2 SVGAGI. Unmatched junction bases numbered 5, after V lost 8 bases and J lost 5 bases. The CDR3 loop spans 13 amino acids. CDR3: CASPGTGDQPQHF. In DNA form, the CDR3 reads TGTGCCAGCCCCGGGACAGGAGATCAGCCCCAGCATTTT.